This T cell receptor (beta chain) was obtained from a study of blood T cell repertoires in COVID-19. Study in general: The United States, Italy and Spain provided the acute and convalescent COVID-19 samples. T cells, B-cell-depleted T cells, or PBMCs provided the cDNA or gDNA that served as material.

Followed over time, Seattle patients had been enrolled while infection was active. Measured with immunoSEQ multiplex PCR; TCRdb has only the in-frame clones, and not every one. The sample carries roughly 100,000 clones, about 79% recorded once. This clone was found many times. J was trimmed by 5 bases and V by 3 bases; bases with no gene match: 7. Germline assignment: CDR1 MNHEY and CDR2 SMNVEV (reference sequence). CDR3 size: 15 residues. The TCR was taken from a man aged 80 or over with COVID-19, enrolled during active disease. This chain links TRBV27 with TRBJ2-1; 7 bases are a match to TRBD2. The sequencing sample was made of peripheral blood. The CDR3 DNA is TGTGCCAGCAGTTTCGGACTAGGGTTAAACAATGAGCAGTTCTTC. Amino acid sequence: CASSFGLGLNNEQFF.